This TCR beta chain was identified during a study of blood T cell repertoires in COVID-19. Study-level information: Sample material is recorded as cDNA or gDNA derived from T cells, B-cell-depleted T cells, or PBMCs.

The trim removed 2 bases at V and 1 base at J, leaving 3 bases unmatched. Germline-derived CDR1 and CDR2 are SGHTA and FQGTGA. The CDR3 is 16 amino acids. Source study methods: By means of reference gene primer amplification, nucleated cell counts were estimated. The method was immunoSEQ multiplex PCR; TCRdb's version includes in-frame clones alone and lacks a portion of them. The V and J calls and clone size are taken from that table; D and trimming were inferred from the DNA. The sample records more than 85,000 clones, approximately 85% being singletons. J is TRBJ2-5 and V is TRBV7-3; TRBD2 aligns across 11 bases. The TCR originated in a human donor in a cohort sampled during active COVID-19. Sequencing was done on a sample of peripheral blood. CDR3 region: CASSLGTSGGQETQYF. CDR3 sequence (DNA): TGTGCCAGCAGCTTAGGAACTAGCGGGGGCCAAGAGACCCAGTACTTC.